This T cell receptor beta chain was identified in a study of blood T cell repertoires in COVID-19. Study-level information: Spain, Italy and the United States supplied samples that represented acute and convalescent COVID-19. Sources were T cells, B-cell-depleted T cells, or PBMCs; the material itself was cDNA or gDNA.

How the authors handled the data: The authors estimated nucleated cell counts from reference gene primer amplification. Assay used: immunoSEQ multiplex PCR; TCRdb lists only in-frame clones, some missing. V and J calls and clone size are those listed in that table; D and trimming were worked out from the DNA. Of about 230,000 clones listed, 65% to 90% were seen once; the top ten hold 2% to 2.5%. Germline lookup yields CDR1 LNHDA and CDR2 SQIVND (reference sequence). The germline V and J ends were trimmed by 8 bases and 2 bases, with 10 bases remaining between them. CDR3 size: 12 residues. The rearrangement joins TRBV19 to TRBJ2-7, with no clear D. The material sequenced was peripheral blood. The sequence was collected from a man in his forties or fifties who had recovered from COVID-19. CDR3 in amino acids: CASGGDPYEQYF. The CDR3 bases are TGTGCCAGTGGTGGAGACCCCTACGAGCAGTACTTC.